This T cell receptor (beta chain) appears in the sequencing data of a study of T-cell reconstitution after alpha-beta-depleted transplantation in children. Preparation of the TCRbeta library involved a method that used unique molecular identifiers. TCRdb passed the PCR reads through MiXCR, listing each CDR3 protein once. The table lists around 530,000 distinct CDR3 sequences, about 33% of them singletons, with 2% to 2.5% in the top ten. The CDR3 extends over 16 amino acids. V trimming: 5 bases; J trimming: 2 bases; junction bases outside the gene matches: 10. Germline CDR1 and CDR2: SGHRS and YFSETQ.

This sequence was found in a human donor who donated a stem cell graft to a child with aplastic anemia. Specimen: PBMCs from the stem cell graft donor, collected from the stem cell graft. The chain recombines TRBV5-1 with TRBJ2-5; 9 nucleotides line up with TRBD2. CDR3 amino acids: CASRDRTSASQETQYF. The CDR3 DNA reads as TGCGCCAGCAGGGATAGGACTAGCGCCTCACAAGAGACCCAGTACTTC.